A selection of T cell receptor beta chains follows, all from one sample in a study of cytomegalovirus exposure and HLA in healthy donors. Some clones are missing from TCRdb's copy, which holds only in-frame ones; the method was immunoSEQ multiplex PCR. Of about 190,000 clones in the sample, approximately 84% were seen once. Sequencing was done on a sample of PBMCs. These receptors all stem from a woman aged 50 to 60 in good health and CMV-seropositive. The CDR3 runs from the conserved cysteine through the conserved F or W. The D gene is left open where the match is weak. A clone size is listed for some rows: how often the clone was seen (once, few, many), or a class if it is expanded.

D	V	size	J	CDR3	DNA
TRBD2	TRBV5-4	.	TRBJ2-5	CASSLGLAGKGTQYF	TGTGCCAGCAGCTTGGGACTAGCGGGGAAAGGGACCCAGTACTTC
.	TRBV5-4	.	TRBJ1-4	CASSLAGGAREKLFF	TGTGCCAGCAGCTTGGCGGGGGGGGCTAGAGAAAAACTGTTTTTT
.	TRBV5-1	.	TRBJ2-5	CASSLGTGGAQETQYF	TGCGCCAGCAGCTTGGGGACAGGAGGGGCACAAGAGACCCAGTACTTC
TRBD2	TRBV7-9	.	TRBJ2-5	CASSALSGGAFETQYF	TGTGCCAGCAGCGCCCTTAGCGGGGGGGCCTTCGAGACCCAGTACTTC
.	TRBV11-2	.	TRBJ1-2	CASSLEAGARGYTF	TGTGCCAGCAGCTTAGAAGCAGGGGCGCGTGGCTACACCTTC
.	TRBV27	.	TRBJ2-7	CASRRSQGEAYEQYF	TGTGCCAGCAGAAGAAGTCAGGGGGAGGCATACGAGCAGTACTTC
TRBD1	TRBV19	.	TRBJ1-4	CASRRDRLTNEKLFF	TGTGCCAGTAGAAGGGACAGGCTAACTAATGAAAAACTGTTTTTT
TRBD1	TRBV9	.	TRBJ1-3	CASSVGTGYFTSSGNTIYF	TGTGCCAGCAGCGTTGGGACAGGGTATTTTACCTCCTCTGGAAACACCATATATTTT
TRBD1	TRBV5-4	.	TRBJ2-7	CASSLVGTGGYEQYF	TGTGCCAGCAGCTTGGTCGGGACAGGGGGTTACGAGCAGTACTTC
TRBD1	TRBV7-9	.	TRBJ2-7	CASSLVGGQGALEQYF	TGTGCCAGCAGCTTAGTGGGGGGACAGGGGGCGCTTGAGCAGTACTTC
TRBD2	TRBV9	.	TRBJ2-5	CASSVGLGGGEETQYF	TGTGCCAGCAGCGTGGGCCTAGGCGGGGGGGAGGAGACCCAGTACTTC
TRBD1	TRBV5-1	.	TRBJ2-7	CASRATGQGYEQYF	TGCGCCAGCAGAGCGACGGGACAGGGCTACGAGCAGTACTTC
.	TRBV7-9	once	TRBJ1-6	CASSPDDRNYNSPLHF	TGTGCCAGCAGCCCAGACGACAGGAACTATAATTCACCCCTCCACTTT
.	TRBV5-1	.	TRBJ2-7	CASSPRQAVGFYEQYF	TGCGCCAGCAGCCCAAGACAGGCCGTGGGATTCTACGAGCAGTACTTC
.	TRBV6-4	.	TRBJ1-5	CASSDRGQPQHF	TGTGCCAGCAGTGACCGAGGGCAGCCCCAGCATTTT
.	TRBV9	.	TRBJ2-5	CASSGDSLSQETQYF	TGTGCCAGCAGCGGCGACAGTCTTAGCCAAGAGACCCAGTACTTC
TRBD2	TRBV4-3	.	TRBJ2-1	CASQGGGGNEQFF	TGCGCCAGCCAGGGCGGGGGGGGGAATGAGCAGTTCTTC
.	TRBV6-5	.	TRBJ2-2	CASSAGTVTGELFF	TGTGCCAGCAGCGCGGGGACAGTCACCGGGGAGCTGTTTTTT
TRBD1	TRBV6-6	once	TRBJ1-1	CASSSAQGKNTEAFF	TGTGCCAGCAGTTCCGCACAGGGGAAGAACACTGAAGCTTTCTTT
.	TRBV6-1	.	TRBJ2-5	CASSRQEQETQYF	TGTGCCAGCAGTCGACAGGAACAAGAGACCCAGTACTTC
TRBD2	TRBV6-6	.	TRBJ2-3	CASNPTSGGWTDTQYF	TGTGCCAGCAATCCGACTAGCGGGGGGTGGACAGATACGCAGTATTTT
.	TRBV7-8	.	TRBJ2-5	CASSSGSGQQGETQYF	TGTGCCAGCAGCTCCGGTTCGGGACAACAAGGAGAGACCCAGTACTTC
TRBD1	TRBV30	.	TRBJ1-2	CAWTRGGTANYGYTF	TGTGCCTGGACCCGAGGGGGGACAGCTAACTATGGCTACACCTTC
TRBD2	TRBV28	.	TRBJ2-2	CASSLGLVGTGELFF	TGTGCCAGCAGCCTGGGACTAGTGGGCACCGGGGAGCTGTTTTTT
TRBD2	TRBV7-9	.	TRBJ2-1	CASSSSGGDYNEQFF	TGTGCCAGCAGCTCTAGCGGGGGTGACTACAATGAGCAGTTCTTC
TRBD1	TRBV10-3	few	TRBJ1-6	CAITGTGDSPLHF	TGTGCCATCACCGGGACAGGGGATTCACCCCTCCACTTT
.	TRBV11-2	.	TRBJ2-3	CASSLEIAATQYF	TGTGCCAGCAGCTTAGAGATAGCGGCTACGCAGTATTTT
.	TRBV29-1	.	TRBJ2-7	CSVVFEFSYEQYF	TGCAGCGTTGTTTTTGAGTTCTCCTACGAGCAGTACTTC
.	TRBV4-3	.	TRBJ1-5	CASSHLQGNQPQHF	TGCGCCAGCAGCCATCTACAGGGAAATCAGCCCCAGCATTTT
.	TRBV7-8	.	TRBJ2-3	CASSPTGGDTQYF	TGTGCCAGCAGCCCGACAGGCGGAGATACGCAGTATTTT